A selection of T cell receptor beta chains follows, all from one sample in a study of shared clonotypes between healthy human individuals. The repertoire was sequenced with immunoSEQ multiplex PCR; TCRdb's copy has only in-frame clones and lacks some. In the table there are a few million clones, more than 85% of which are singletons. The sample was naive CD4+ T cells from PBMCs. The receptors come from a man younger than 35 in good health. Some clones in this sample may be carry-over from other donors' samples. CDR3s include the opening cysteine and the closing phenylalanine or tryptophan. The D gene is left open where the match is weak. Expanded clones get a size class; other rows say once, few or many, or leave the size out.

v_call,clone_size,d_call,j_call,cdr3_nt,cdr3_aa
TRBV19,-,-,TRBJ2-7,TGTGCCAGTAGTATAAGTGGGCGCAAGGGCGAGCAGTACTTC,CASSISGRKGEQYF
TRBV7-7,-,-,TRBJ2-3,TGTGCCAGCAGCCTAAGGGGGGGCAGCACAGATACGCAGTATTTT,CASSLRGGSTDTQYF
TRBV5-4,-,-,TRBJ2-5,TGTGCCAGCAGCATTCATGGGGTGGAGACCCAGTACTTC,CASSIHGVETQYF
TRBV2,-,TRBD1,TRBJ1-4,TGTGCCAGCAGTGGCCGACAGGGTTCGGTAGAAAAACTGTTTTTT,CASSGRQGSVEKLFF
TRBV5-1,-,-,TRBJ2-5,TGCGCCAGCAGTCAGGCCGGGACTTCCCAAGAGACCCAGTACTTC,CASSQAGTSQETQYF
TRBV5-1,-,TRBD1,TRBJ1-1,TGCGCCAGCAGCGCCGGACAGGGTGGGGGAGCTTTCTTT,CASSAGQGGGAFF
TRBV5-4,-,-,TRBJ1-3,TGTGCCACTCGCGGTCGGACGGGAAACACCATATATTTT,CATRGRTGNTIYF
TRBV27,once,TRBD1,TRBJ1-1,TGTGCCAGCAGCCTCACACAGGGGAGCGCTTTCTTT,CASSLTQGSAFF
TRBV28,-,-,TRBJ1-5,TGTGCCAGCATTCCAGGTGGAATCGCCAGACAGCCCCAGCATTTT,CASIPGGIARQPQHF
TRBV7-8,-,-,TRBJ1-5,TGTGCCAGCAGCCCGCAGGGTAGCAATCAGCCCCAGCATTTT,CASSPQGSNQPQHF
TRBV25-1,-,-,TRBJ2-1,TGTGCCAGCAGTGAATTAAGGGATAGTGAGCAGTTCTTC,CASSELRDSEQFF